The following is a TCR beta chain sequence with its context. Its target is not known. This sample was included in a study of blood T cells in healthy people across ages. Study-wide results and limits: The percentage of naive T cells correlated strongly with TCR beta diversity.

The V end lost 5 bases, the J end lost 3 bases, and 11 bases lay between the germline ends. This CDR3 contains 15 residues. Germline assignment: CDR1 SNHLY and CDR2 FYNNEI. Combining a sample-barcoded 5' primer with a J-beta primer mix, a second PCR ran for roughly 7 to 12 cycles. Sequencing recovered at least 3 million CDR3-containing paired-end reads from each sample. TCRdb used MiXCR to reprocess the 5' RACE reads, holding one entry per CDR3 protein. The table has about 1,500,000 distinct CDR3 sequences, roughly 40% seen once. Samples each had at least 5.5 micrograms of total RNA extracted. The sequence derives from a woman aged 18-29 years in good health. The sequenced material came from blood. This chain uses TRBV2 with TRBJ2-6; D is ambiguous. The CDR3 loop is CASSSQLGGANVLTF. In DNA form, the CDR3 reads TGTGCCAGCAGTTCCCAGTTGGGTGGGGCCAACGTCCTGACTTTC. Full variable domain (rest looked up from reference TRBV2 and TRBJ2-6): EPEVTQTPSHQVTQMGQEVILRCVPISNHLYFYWYRQILGQKVEFLVSFYNNEISEKSEIFDDQFSVERPDGSNFTLKIRSTKLEDSAMYFCASSSQLGGANVLTFGAGSRLTVL.